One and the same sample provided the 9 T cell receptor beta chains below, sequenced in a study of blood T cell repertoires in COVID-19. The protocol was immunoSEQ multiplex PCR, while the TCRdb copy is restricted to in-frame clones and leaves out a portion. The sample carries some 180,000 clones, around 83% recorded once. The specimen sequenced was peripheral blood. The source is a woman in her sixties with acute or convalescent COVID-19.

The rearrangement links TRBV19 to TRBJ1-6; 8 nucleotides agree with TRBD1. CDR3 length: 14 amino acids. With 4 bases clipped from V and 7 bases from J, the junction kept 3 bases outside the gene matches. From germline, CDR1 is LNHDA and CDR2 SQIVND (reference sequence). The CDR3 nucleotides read TGTGCCAGTAGTAGACAGGGGCCCAATTCACCCCTCCACTTT. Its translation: CASSRQGPNSPLHF.

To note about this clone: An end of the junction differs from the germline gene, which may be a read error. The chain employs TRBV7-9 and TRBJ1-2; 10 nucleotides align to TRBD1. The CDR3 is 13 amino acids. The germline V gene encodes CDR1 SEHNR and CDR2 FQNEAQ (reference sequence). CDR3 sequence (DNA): TGTGCCAGCAGCATAGACGGGACAGGGGCTTGGGTCTTC. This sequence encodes CASSIDGTGAWVF.

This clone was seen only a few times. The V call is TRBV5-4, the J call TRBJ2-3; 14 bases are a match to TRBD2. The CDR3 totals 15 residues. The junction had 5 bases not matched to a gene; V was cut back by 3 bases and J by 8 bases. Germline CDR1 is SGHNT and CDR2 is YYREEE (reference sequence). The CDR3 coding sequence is TGTGCCAGCAGCTCGACTAGCGGGAGGGAGGGTACGCAGTATTTT. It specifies CASSSTSGREGTQYF.

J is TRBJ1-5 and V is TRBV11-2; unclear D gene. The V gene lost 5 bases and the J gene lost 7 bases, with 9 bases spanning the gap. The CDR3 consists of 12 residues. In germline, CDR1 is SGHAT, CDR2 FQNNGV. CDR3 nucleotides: TGTGCCAGCAGCCGCGGTGAGCAGCCCCAGCATTTT. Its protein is CASSRGEQPQHF.

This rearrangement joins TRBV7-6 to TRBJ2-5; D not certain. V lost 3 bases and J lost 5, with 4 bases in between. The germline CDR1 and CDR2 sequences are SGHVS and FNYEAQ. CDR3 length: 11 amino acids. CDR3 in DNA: TGTGCCAGCAGCTTCGGGGAGACCCAGTACTTC. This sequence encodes CASSFGETQYF.

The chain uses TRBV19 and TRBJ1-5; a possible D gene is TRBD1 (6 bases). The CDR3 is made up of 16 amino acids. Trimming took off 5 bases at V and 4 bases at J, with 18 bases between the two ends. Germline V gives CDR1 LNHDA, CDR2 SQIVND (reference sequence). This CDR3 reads CASSERLGQTNQPQHF. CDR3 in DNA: TGTGCCAGTAGTGAGCGCCTAGGACAGACAAATCAGCCCCAGCATTTT.

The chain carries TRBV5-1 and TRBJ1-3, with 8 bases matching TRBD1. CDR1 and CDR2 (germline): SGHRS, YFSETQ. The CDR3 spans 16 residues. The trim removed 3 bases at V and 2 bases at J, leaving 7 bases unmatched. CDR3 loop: CASSSQGVLAGNTIYF. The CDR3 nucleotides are TGCGCCAGCAGCTCACAGGGGGTTCTTGCTGGAAACACCATATATTTT.

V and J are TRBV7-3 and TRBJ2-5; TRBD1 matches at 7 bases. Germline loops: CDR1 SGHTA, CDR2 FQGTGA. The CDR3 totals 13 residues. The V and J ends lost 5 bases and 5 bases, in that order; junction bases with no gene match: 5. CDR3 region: CASSVNRGETQYF. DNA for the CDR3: TGTGCCAGCAGCGTGAACAGGGGCGAGACCCAGTACTTC.

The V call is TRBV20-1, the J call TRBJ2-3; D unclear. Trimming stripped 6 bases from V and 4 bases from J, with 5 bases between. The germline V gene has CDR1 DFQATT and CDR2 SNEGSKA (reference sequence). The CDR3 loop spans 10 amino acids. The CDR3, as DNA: TGCAGTGCAGTAGCAGATACGCAGTATTTT. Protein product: CSAVADTQYF.